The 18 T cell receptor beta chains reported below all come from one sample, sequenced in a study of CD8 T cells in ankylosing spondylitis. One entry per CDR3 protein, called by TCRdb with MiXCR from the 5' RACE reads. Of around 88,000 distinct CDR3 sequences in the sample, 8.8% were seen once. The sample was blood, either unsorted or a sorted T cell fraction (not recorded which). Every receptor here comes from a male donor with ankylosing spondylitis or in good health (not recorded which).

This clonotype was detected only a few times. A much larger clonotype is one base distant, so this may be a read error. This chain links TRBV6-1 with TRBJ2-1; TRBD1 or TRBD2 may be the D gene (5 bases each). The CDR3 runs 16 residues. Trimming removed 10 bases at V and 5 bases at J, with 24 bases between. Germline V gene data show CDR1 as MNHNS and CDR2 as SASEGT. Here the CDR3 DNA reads TGTGCCATCAGGGTTTTCGGGGTGAAGAACAACAATGAGCAGTTCTTC. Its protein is CAIRVFGVKNNNEQFF.

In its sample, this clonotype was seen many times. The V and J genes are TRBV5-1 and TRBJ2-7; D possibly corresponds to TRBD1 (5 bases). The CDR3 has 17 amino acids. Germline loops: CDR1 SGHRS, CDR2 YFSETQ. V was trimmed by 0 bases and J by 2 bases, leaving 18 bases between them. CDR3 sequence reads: CASSLASGRATAYEQYF. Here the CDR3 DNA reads TGCGCCAGCAGCTTGGCCTCGGGCAGGGCTACCGCCTACGAGCAGTACTTC. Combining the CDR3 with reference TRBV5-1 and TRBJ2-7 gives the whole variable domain KAGVTQTPRYLIKTRGQQVTLSCSPISGHRSVSWYQQTPGQGLQFLFEYFSETQRNKGNFPGRFSGRQFSNSRSEMNVSTLELGDSALYLCASSLASGRATAYEQYFGPGTRLTVT.

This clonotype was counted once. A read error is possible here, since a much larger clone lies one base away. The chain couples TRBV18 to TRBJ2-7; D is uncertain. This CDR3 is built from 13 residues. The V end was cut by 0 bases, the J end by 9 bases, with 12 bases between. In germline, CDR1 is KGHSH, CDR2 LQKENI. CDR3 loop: CASSPPVGNGQYF. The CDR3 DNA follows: TGTGCCAGCTCACCACCGGTTGGGAACGGGCAGTACTTC.

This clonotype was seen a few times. The CDR3 protein is CASSPGLTTDTQYF. The DNA for the CDR3 is TGTGCCAGCAGCCCCGGACTTACCACAGATACGCAGTATTTT. The chain recombines TRBV14 with TRBJ2-3; possible D gene TRBD2, 5 bases. The V gene's germline CDR1 is SGHDN and CDR2 FVKESK. V was shortened by 4 bases and J by 2 bases, with 10 bases between the two germline ends. This CDR3 has 14 amino acids.

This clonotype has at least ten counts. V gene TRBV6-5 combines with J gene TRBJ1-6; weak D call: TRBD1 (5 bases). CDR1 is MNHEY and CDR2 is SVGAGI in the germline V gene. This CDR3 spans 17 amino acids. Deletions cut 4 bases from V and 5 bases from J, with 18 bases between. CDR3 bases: TGTGCCAGCAGTTCTCCCCGGGACGCTATCAATAATTCACCCCTCCACTTT. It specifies CASSSPRDAINNSPLHF.

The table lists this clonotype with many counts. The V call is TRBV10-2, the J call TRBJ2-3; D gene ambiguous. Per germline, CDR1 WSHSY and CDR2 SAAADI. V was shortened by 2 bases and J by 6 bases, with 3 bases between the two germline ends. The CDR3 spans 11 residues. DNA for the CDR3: TGCGCCAGCAGTGAGAGGGATACGCAGTATTTT. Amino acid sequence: CASSERDTQYF.

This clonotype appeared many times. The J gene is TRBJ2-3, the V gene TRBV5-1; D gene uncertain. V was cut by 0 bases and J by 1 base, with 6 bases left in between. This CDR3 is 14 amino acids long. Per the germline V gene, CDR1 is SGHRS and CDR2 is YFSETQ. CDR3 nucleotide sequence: TGCGCCAGCAGCTTGGTTCCAGGCACAGATACGCAGTATTTT. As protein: CASSLVPGTDTQYF.

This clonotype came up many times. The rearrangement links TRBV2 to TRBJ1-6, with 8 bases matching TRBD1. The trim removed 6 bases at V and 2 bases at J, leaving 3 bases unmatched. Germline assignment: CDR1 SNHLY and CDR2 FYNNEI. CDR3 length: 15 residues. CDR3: CASREQGAYNSPLHF. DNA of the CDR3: TGTGCCAGCAGGGAACAGGGGGCCTATAATTCACCCCTCCACTTT. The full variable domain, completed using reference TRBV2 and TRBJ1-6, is EPEVTQTPSHQVTQMGQEVILRCVPISNHLYFYWYRQILGQKVEFLVSFYNNEISEKSEIFDDQFSVERPDGSNFTLKIRSTKLEDSAMYFCASREQGAYNSPLHFGNGTRLTVT.

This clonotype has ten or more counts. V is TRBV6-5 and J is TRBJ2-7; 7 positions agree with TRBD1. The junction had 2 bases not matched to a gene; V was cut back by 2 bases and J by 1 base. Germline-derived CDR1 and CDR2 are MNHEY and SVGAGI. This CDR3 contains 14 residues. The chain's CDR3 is CASSYAGGSYEQYF. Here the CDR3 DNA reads TGTGCCAGCAGTTACGCAGGGGGATCCTACGAGCAGTACTTC.

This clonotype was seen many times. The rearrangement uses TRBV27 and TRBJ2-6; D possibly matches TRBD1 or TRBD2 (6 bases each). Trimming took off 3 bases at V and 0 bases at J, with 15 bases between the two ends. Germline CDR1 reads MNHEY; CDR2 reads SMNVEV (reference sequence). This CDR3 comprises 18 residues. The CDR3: CASSFRGLSNSGANVLTF. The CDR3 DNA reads TGTGCCAGCAGTTTCCGGGGGCTATCCAACTCTGGGGCCAACGTCCTGACTTTC.

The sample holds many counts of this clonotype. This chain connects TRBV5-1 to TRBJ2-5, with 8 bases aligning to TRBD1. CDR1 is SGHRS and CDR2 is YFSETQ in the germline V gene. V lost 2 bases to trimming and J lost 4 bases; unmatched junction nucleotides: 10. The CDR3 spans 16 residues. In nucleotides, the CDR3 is TGCGCCAGCAGCTTAGAAACGCGGACAGGGCGAGAGACCCAGTACTTC. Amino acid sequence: CASSLETRTGRETQYF.

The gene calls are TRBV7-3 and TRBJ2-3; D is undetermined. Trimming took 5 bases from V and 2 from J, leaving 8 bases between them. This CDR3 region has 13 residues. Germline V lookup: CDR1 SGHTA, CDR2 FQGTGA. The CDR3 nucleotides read TGTGCCAGCAGCCCATGGCCCACAGATACGCAGTATTTT. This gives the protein CASSPWPTDTQYF.

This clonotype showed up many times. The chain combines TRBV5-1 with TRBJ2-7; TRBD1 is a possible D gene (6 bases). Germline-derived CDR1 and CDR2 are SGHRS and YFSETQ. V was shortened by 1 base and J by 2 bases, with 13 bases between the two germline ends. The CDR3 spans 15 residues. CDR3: CASSLNGGSTYEQYF. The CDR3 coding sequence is TGCGCCAGCAGCTTGAATGGGGGCTCGACCTACGAGCAGTACTTC.

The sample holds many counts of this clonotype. The CDR3 sequence is CASSSPGVNEQFF. The CDR3, as DNA: TGTGCCAGCAGCTCGCCAGGGGTGAATGAGCAGTTCTTC. The rearrangement joins TRBV7-3 to TRBJ2-1; D may be TRBD1 (6 bases). The germline V gene has CDR1 SGHTA and CDR2 FQGTGA. The CDR3 length is 13 residues. Trimming pared 4 bases from V and 7 bases from J, leaving 11 bases between.

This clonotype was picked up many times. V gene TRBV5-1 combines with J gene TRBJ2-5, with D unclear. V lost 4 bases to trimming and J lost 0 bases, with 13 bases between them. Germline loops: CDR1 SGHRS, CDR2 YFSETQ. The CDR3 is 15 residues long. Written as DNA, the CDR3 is TGCGCCAGCAGCGCAGGATCGAACTACCAAGAGACCCAGTACTTC. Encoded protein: CASSAGSNYQETQYF.

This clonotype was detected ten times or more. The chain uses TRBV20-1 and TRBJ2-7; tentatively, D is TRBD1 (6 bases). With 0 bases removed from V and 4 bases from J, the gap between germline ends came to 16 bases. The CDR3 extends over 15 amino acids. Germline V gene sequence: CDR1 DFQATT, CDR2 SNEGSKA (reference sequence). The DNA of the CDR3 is TGCAGTGCTAGAGATAGGGCAGGGGTTGGGTACGAGCAGTACTTC. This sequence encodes CSARDRAGVGYEQYF.

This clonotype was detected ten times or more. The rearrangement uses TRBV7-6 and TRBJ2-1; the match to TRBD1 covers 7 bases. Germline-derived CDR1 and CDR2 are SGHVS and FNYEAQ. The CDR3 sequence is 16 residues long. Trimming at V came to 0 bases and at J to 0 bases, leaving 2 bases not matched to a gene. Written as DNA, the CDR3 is TGTGCCAGCAGCTTAGCAGGGGGCCTCTCCTACAATGAGCAGTTCTTC. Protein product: CASSLAGGLSYNEQFF.

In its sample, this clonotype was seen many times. In DNA form, the CDR3 reads TGCGCCAGCAGCTTGGACTTGCGCCCTAAACTCATAAACTATGGCTACACCTTC. The encoded protein is CASSLDLRPKLINYGYTF. This chain connects TRBV5-1 to TRBJ1-2, with D uncertain. The CDR3 is made up of 18 amino acids. Trimming removed 0 bases from V and 2 bases from J, with 20 bases in between. CDR1 and CDR2 (germline): SGHRS, YFSETQ.